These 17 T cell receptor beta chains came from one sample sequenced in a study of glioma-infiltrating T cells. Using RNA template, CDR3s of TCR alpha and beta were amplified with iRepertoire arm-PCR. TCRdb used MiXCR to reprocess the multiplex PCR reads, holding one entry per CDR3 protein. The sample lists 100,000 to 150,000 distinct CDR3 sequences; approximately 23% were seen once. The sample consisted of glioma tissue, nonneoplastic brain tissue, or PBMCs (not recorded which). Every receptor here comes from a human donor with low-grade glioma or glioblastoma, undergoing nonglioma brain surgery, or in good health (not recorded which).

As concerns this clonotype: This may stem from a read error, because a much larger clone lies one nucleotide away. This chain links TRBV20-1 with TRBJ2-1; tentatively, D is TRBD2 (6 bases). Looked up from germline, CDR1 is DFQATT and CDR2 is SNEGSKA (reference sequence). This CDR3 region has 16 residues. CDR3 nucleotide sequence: TGCAATGCTAGAGCCTTCGGGCGGGACCGCTACAATGAGCAGTTCTTC. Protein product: CNARAFGRDRYNEQFF.

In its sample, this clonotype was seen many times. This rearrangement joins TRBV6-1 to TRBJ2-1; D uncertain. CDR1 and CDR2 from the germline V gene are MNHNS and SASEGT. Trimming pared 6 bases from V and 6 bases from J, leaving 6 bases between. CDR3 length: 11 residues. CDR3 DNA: TGTGCCAGCAGCAGCATCAATGAGCAGTTCTTC. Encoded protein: CASSSINEQFF.

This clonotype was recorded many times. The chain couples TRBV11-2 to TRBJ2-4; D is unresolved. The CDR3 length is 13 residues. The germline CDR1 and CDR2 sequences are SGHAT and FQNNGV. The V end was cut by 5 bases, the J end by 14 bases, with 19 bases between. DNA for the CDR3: TGTGCCAGCAGCCCAGATTCCAGTAGAAGAGAGTACTTC. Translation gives CASSPDSSRREYF.

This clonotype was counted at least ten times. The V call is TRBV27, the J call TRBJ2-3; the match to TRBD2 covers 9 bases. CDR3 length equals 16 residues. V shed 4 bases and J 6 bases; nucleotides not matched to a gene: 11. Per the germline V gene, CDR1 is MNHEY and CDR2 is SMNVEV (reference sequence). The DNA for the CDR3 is TGTGCCAGCAGTTACCTGACTAGCGGAGGTATGGATACGCAGTATTTT. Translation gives CASSYLTSGGMDTQYF.

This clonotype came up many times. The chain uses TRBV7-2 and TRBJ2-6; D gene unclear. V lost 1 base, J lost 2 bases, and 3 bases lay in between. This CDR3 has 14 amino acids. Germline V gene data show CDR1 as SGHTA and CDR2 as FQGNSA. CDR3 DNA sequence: TGTGCCAGCAGCTTAGGAACTGGGGCCAACGTCCTGACTTTC. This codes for CASSLGTGANVLTF.

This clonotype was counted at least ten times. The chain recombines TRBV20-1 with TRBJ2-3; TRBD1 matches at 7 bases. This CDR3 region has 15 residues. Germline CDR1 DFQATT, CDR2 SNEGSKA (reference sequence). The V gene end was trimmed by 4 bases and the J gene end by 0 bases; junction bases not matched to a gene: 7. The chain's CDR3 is CSAMNGQESTDTQYF. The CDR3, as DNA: TGCAGTGCTATGAACGGACAGGAGAGCACAGATACGCAGTATTTT.

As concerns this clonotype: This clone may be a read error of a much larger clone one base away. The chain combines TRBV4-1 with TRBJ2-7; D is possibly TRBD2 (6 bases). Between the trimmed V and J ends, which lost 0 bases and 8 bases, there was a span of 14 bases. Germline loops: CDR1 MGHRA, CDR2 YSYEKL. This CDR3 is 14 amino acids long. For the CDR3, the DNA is TGCGCCAGCAGCCAAGAAAGGAAGGGAGGCAAGCAGTACTTC. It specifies CASSQERKGGKQYF.

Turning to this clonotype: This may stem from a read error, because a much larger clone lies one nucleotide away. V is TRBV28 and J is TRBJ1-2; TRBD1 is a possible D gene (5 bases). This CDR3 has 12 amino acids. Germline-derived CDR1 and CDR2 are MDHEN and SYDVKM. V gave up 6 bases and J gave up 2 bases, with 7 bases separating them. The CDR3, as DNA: TGTGCCAGCAGGCCAGGGAACTATGGCTACACCTTC. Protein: CASRPGNYGYTF.

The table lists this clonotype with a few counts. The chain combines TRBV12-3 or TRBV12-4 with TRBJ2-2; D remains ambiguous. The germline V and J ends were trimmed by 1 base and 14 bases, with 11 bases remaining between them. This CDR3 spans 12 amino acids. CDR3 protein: CASSLGDPYLFF. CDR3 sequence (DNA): TGTGCCAGCAGTTTAGGAGACCCTTATCTGTTTTTT.

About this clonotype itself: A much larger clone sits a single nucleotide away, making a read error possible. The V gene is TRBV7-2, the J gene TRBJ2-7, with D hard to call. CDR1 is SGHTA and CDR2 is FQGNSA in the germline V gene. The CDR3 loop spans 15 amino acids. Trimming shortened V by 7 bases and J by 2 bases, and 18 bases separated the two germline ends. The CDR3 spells CASTSSLVPTYEQYF. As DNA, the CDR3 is TGTGCCAGCACCTCGTCTCTTGTGCCAACCTACGAGCAGTACTTC.

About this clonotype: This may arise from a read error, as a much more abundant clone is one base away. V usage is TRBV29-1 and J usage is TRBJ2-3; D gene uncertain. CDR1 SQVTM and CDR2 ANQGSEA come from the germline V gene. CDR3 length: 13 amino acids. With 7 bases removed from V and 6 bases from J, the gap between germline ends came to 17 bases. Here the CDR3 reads CSADPIPRDTQYF. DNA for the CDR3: TGCAGCGCCGACCCCATCCCGCGCGATACGCAGTATTTT.

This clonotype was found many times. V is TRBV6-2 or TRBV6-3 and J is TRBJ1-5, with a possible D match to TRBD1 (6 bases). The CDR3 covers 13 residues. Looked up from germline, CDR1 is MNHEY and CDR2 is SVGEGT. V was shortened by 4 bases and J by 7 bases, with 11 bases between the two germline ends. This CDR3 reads CASSSGGQQPQHF. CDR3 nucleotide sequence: TGTGCCAGCAGTTCTGGGGGGCAGCAGCCCCAGCATTTT.

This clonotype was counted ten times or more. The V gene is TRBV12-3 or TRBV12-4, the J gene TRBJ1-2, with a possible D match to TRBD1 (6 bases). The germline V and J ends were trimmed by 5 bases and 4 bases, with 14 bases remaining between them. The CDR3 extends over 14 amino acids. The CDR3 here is CASSGGAGIYGYTF. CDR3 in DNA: TGTGCCAGCAGTGGGGGGGCCGGAATCTATGGCTACACCTTC.

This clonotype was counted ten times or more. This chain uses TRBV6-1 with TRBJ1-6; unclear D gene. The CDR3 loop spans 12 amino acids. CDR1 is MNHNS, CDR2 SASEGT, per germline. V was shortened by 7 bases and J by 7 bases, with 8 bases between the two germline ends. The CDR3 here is CASTTGNSPLHF. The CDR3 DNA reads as TGTGCCAGCACCACGGGAAATTCACCCCTCCACTTT.

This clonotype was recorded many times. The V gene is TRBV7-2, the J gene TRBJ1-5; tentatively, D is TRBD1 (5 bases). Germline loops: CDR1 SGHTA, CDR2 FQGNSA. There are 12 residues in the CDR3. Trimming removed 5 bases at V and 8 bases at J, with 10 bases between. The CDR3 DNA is TGTGCCAGCAGCGAAAAGGGGAAGCCCCAGCATTTT. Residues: CASSEKGKPQHF.

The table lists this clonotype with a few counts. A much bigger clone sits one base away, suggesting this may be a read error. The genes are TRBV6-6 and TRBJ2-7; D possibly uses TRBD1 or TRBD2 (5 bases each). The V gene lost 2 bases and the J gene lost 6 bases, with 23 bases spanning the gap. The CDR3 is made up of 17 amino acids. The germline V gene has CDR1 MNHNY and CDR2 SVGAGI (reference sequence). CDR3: CASSYIGWGRRRVEQYF. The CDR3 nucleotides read TGTGCCAGCAGTTACATCGGGTGGGGCAGGAGGCGGGTCGAGCAGTACTTC.

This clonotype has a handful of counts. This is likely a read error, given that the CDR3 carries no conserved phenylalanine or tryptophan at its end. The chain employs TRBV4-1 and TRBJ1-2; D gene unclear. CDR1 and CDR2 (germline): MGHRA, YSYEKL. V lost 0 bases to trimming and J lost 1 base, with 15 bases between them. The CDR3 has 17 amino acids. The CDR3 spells CASSQEGSRLNNYGYTS. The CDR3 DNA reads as TGCGCCAGCAGCCAAGAGGGCAGCAGGCTTAATAACTATGGCTACACCTCC.